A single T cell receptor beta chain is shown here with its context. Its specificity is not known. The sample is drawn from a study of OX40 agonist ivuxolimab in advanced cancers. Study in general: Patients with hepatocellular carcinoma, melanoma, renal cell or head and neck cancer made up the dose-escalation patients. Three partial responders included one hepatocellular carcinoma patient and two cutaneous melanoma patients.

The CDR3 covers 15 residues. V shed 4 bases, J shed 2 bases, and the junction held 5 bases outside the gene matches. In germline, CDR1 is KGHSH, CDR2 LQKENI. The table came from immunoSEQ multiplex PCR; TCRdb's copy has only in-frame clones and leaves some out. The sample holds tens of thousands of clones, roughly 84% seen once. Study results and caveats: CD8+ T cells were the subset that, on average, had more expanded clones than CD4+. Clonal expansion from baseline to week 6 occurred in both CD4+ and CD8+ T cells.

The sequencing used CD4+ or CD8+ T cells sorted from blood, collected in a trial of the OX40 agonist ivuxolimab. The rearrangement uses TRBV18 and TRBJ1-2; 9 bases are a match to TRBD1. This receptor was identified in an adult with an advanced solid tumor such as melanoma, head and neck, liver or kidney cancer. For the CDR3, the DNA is TGTGCCAGCTCACGGACAGGGGCCCCCAACTATGGCTACACCTTC. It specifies CASSRTGAPNYGYTF. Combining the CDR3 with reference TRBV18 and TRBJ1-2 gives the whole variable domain NAGVMQNPRHLVRRRGQEARLRCSPMKGHSHVYWYRQLPEEGLKFMVYLQKENIIDESGMPKERFSAEFPKEGPSILRIQQVVRGDSAAYFCASSRTGAPNYGYTFGSGTRLTVV.